Presented here are 25 T cell receptor beta chains from one specimen sequenced in a study of cytomegalovirus exposure and HLA in healthy donors. The study ran its PCR with 60 Vbeta and 13 Jbeta primers. The protocol was immunoSEQ multiplex PCR, while the TCRdb copy is restricted to in-frame clones and leaves out a portion. The repertoire includes 250,000 to 350,000 clones, 86% of them detected once, and almost 4% sits in the top ten. The sequencing sample was made of PBMCs. These receptors all stem from a man aged 40-49 years in good health and CMV-seropositive.

This clone was found once. V usage is TRBV7-8 and J usage is TRBJ2-3; D perhaps matches TRBD2 (5 bases). V was pared by 10 bases and J by 1 base, with 12 bases between. Germline-derived CDR1 and CDR2 are SGHVS and FQNEAQ. The CDR3 is 13 residues long. For the CDR3, the DNA is TGTGCCACGGGGTACACACGCACAGATACGCAGTATTTT. This sequence encodes CATGYTRTDTQYF. The complete variable domain, with remaining parts taken from reference TRBV7-8 and TRBJ2-3, reads GAGVSQSPRYKVAKRGQDVALRCDPISGHVSLFWYQQALGQGPEFLTYFQNEAQLDKSGLPSDRFFAERPEGSVSTLKIQRTQQEDSAVYLCATGYTRTDTQYFGPGTRLTVL.

This clone was counted once. The V gene is TRBV9, the J gene TRBJ2-7; 8 nucleotides match TRBD2. V was pared by 3 bases and J by 2 bases, with 7 bases of the junction left unmatched. Germline CDR1 SGDLS, CDR2 YYNGEE. The CDR3 spans 15 residues. DNA for the CDR3: TGTGCCAGCAGCGCCGGGAGGGGGTCAGCCTACGAGCAGTACTTC. This encodes CASSAGRGSAYEQYF.

The chain joins TRBV19 to TRBJ1-3, with 7 bases lining up with TRBD1. The germline V gene has CDR1 LNHDA and CDR2 SQIVND (reference sequence). The CDR3 spans 14 residues. V dropped 7 bases and J dropped 4; count of bases not matched to a gene: 7. CDR3 loop: CASTLQGFGNTIYF. Written as DNA, the CDR3 is TGTGCCAGTACCCTACAGGGGTTCGGAAACACCATATATTTT.

This clone showed up just once. The gene calls are TRBV6-5 and TRBJ1-4, with D maybe TRBD1 (6 bases). The V gene lost 4 bases and the J gene lost 3 bases, with 15 bases spanning the gap. Germline V gene sequence: CDR1 MNHEY, CDR2 SVGAGI. This CDR3 comprises 16 residues. The CDR3 spells CASSSGGARANEKLFF. The CDR3 DNA is TGTGCCAGCAGTTCGGGGGGGGCGAGGGCTAATGAAAAACTGTTTTTT.

The chain uses TRBV6-5 and TRBJ2-5, with D possibly being TRBD2 (5 bases). Germline-derived CDR1 and CDR2 are MNHEY and SVGAGI. This CDR3 spans 15 amino acids. Trimming stripped 8 bases from V and 2 bases from J, with 18 bases between. CDR3 DNA: TGTGCCAGCCAAAATCGGGGTTCCAATCAAGAGACCCAGTACTTC. Translated, it gives CASQNRGSNQETQYF.

This chain connects TRBV28 to TRBJ1-2, with D possibly matching TRBD1 (6 bases). V shed 7 bases and J shed 1 base, with 19 bases lying between them. The CDR3 totals 16 residues. Germline V gives CDR1 MDHEN, CDR2 SYDVKM. The CDR3 sequence is CASNRRGYGNNYGYTF. The CDR3 region has the DNA TGTGCCAGCAACCGTAGGGGGTATGGAAATAACTATGGCTACACCTTC.

This chain links TRBV7-3 with TRBJ2-2; D is possibly TRBD1 (6 bases). The germline V gene has CDR1 SGHTA and CDR2 FQGTGA. V lost 5 bases to trimming and J lost 1 base, with 11 bases between them. The CDR3 extends over 15 amino acids. CDR3 sequence (DNA): TGTGCCAGCAGCCTCGACAGGAGGAACACCGGGGAGCTGTTTTTT. Its translation is CASSLDRRNTGELFF.

This chain joins TRBV7-8 and TRBJ2-1, with TRBD2 as a possible D gene (6 bases). V was shortened by 7 bases and J by 4 bases, with 20 bases between the two germline ends. The CDR3 totals 16 residues. In germline, CDR1 is SGHVS, CDR2 FQNEAQ. The CDR3 protein is CASTKSWAEGYNEQFF. CDR3 bases: TGTGCCAGCACCAAGAGTTGGGCGGAGGGTTACAATGAGCAGTTCTTC.

This chain joins TRBV9 and TRBJ2-5; TRBD1 might be the D (5 bases). Germline assignment: CDR1 SGDLS and CDR2 YYNGEE. CDR3 size: 11 residues. Trimming stripped 4 bases from V and 11 bases from J, with 12 bases between. The CDR3 region is CASSPGQEQYF. CDR3 nucleotide sequence: TGTGCCAGCAGCCCAGGGCAGGAGCAGTACTTC. Combining the CDR3 with reference TRBV9 and TRBJ2-5 gives the whole variable domain DSGVTQTPKHLITATGQRVTLRCSPRSGDLSVYWYQQSLDQGLQFLIQYYNGEERAKGNILERFSAQQFPDLHSELNLSSLELGDSALYFCASSPGQEQYFGPGTRLLVL.

V is TRBV7-9 and J is TRBJ2-2, with a possible D match to TRBD1 (5 bases). CDR3 length equals 15 residues. Trimming pared 0 bases from V and 4 bases from J, leaving 9 bases between. Germline V gene data show CDR1 as SEHNR and CDR2 as FQNEAQ (reference sequence). The CDR3 nucleotides read TGTGCCAGCAGCTTAGCGGGGCGTCTCACCGGGGAGCTGTTTTTT. It encodes CASSLAGRLTGELFF.

The chain links TRBV28 to TRBJ1-5, with D hard to call. The CDR3 has 13 residues. With 6 bases removed from V and 0 bases from J, the gap between germline ends came to 6 bases. In germline, CDR1 is MDHEN, CDR2 SYDVKM. The CDR3 here is CASRTNSNQPQHF. CDR3 sequence (DNA): TGTGCCAGCAGGACTAATAGCAATCAGCCCCAGCATTTT. The variable domain in full, completed from reference TRBV28 and TRBJ1-5, reads DVKVTQSSRYLVKRTGEKVFLECVQDMDHENMFWYRQDPGLGLRLIYFSYDVKMKEKGDIPEGYSVSREKKERFSLILESASTNQTSMYLCASRTNSNQPQHFGDGTRLSIL.

The chain combines TRBV19 with TRBJ2-1; 13 nucleotides line up with TRBD2. This CDR3 is built from 16 residues. Germline trimming cut 6 bases from V and 8 bases from J; bases unmatched to any gene: 10. Germline assignment: CDR1 LNHDA and CDR2 SQIVND (reference sequence). CDR3 region: CASRKGLAGESYEQFF. CDR3 sequence (DNA): TGTGCCAGTAGGAAAGGACTAGCGGGAGAAAGTTATGAGCAGTTCTTC.

This chain connects TRBV28 to TRBJ2-3; 12 nucleotides agree with TRBD1. Trimming cost V 7 bases and J 4 bases; bases outside gene matches: 12. The germline V gene encodes CDR1 MDHEN and CDR2 SYDVKM. The CDR3 loop spans 17 amino acids. The chain's CDR3 is CASTLGGTGGWADTQYF. The CDR3 region has the DNA TGTGCCAGCACCTTGGGAGGGACAGGGGGCTGGGCAGATACGCAGTATTTT.

This clone was seen a few times. This sequence joins TRBV5-6 and TRBJ2-3, with D possibly matching TRBD2 (8 bases). Between the trimmed V and J ends, which lost 0 bases and 3 bases, there was a span of 14 bases. Germline V gene lookup returns CDR1 SGHDT and CDR2 YYEEEE. This CDR3 has 16 residues. The CDR3 coding sequence is TGTGCCAGCAGCTTGGACAGGGGACTAGTAACAGATACGCAGTATTTT. This codes for CASSLDRGLVTDTQYF.

CDR3 sequence: CASSLRGGGLNTEAFF. Here the CDR3 DNA reads TGTGCCAGCAGTTTAAGGGGGGGCGGGTTGAACACTGAAGCTTTCTTT. The rearrangement links TRBV28 to TRBJ1-1; possible D gene TRBD1, 6 bases. The V gene's germline CDR1 is MDHEN and CDR2 SYDVKM. The CDR3 has 16 residues. V gave up 2 bases and J gave up 0 bases, with 13 bases separating them. The full variable domain, with the rest looked up from reference TRBV28 and TRBJ1-1, is DVKVTQSSRYLVKRTGEKVFLECVQDMDHENMFWYRQDPGLGLRLIYFSYDVKMKEKGDIPEGYSVSREKKERFSLILESASTNQTSMYLCASSLRGGGLNTEAFFGQGTRLTVV.

The chain couples TRBV2 to TRBJ2-7; D perhaps matches TRBD1 (5 bases). CDR3 size: 16 residues. V lost 6 bases to trimming and J lost 7 bases, with 25 bases between them. CDR1 and CDR2 from the germline V gene are SNHLY and FYNNEI. Here the CDR3 DNA reads TGTGCCAGCAGAGATTTGGCGGCAGGGTCTCCTCAGGAGCAGTACTTC. Its translation is CASRDLAAGSPQEQYF.

The chain couples TRBV5-4 to TRBJ2-7; TRBD1 aligns across 8 bases. V shed 0 bases, J shed 3 bases, and the junction held 5 bases outside the gene matches. The CDR3 contains 15 residues. Per germline, CDR1 SGHNT and CDR2 YYREEE (reference sequence). The CDR3 here is CASSLGLDRGYEQYF. The CDR3 DNA is TGTGCCAGCAGCTTGGGTCTTGACAGGGGCTACGAGCAGTACTTC.

This chain connects TRBV9 to TRBJ2-7; TRBD2 might be the D (5 bases). The length of the CDR3 is 14 residues. Germline V gives CDR1 SGDLS, CDR2 YYNGEE. Trimming shortened V by 3 bases and J by 5 bases, and 15 bases separated the two germline ends. The CDR3 sequence is CASSASGSRDEQYF. In DNA, the CDR3 is TGTGCCAGCAGCGCATCGGGGAGTAGAGACGAGCAGTACTTC.

This clone was recorded a few times. V is TRBV5-6 and J is TRBJ2-1, with D perhaps TRBD2 (5 bases). Trimming pared 3 bases from V and 8 bases from J, leaving 15 bases between. Germline lookup yields CDR1 SGHDT and CDR2 YYEEEE. The CDR3 length is 14 residues. CDR3 sequence: CASSSSPSWDEQFF. Written as DNA, the CDR3 is TGTGCCAGCAGCTCTAGCCCCAGTTGGGATGAGCAGTTCTTC.

This clone was seen more than once but under ten times. The rearrangement links TRBV6-5 to TRBJ2-1; 10 positions agree with TRBD1. CDR1 is MNHEY and CDR2 is SVGAGI in the germline V gene. The V gene end was trimmed by 7 bases and the J gene end by 8 bases; junction bases not matched to a gene: 5. This CDR3 has 13 amino acids. CDR3 protein: CASTGQGDDEQFF. The CDR3 DNA sequence: TGTGCCAGCACCGGACAGGGGGACGATGAGCAGTTCTTC.

The chain uses TRBV7-3 and TRBJ2-7; 8 nucleotides line up with TRBD2. The CDR3 runs 14 residues. The J segment lost 5 bases and the V segment lost 5 bases, leaving 8 bases of the junction unmatched. Per germline, CDR1 SGHTA and CDR2 FQGTGA. The CDR3 loop is CASSPGTSSHEQYF. For the CDR3, the DNA is TGTGCCAGCAGCCCAGGGACTAGTTCCCACGAGCAGTACTTC.

The chain links TRBV27 to TRBJ2-2; 9 nucleotides line up with TRBD1. Germline loops: CDR1 MNHEY, CDR2 SMNVEV (reference sequence). This CDR3 spans 15 amino acids. V gave up 4 bases and J gave up 6 bases; unmatched junction bases: 6. The CDR3 sequence is CASSSDRGRAGELFF. DNA for the CDR3: TGTGCCAGCAGTTCCGACAGGGGGAGGGCCGGGGAGCTGTTTTTT.

This rearrangement joins TRBV7-6 to TRBJ1-4; D is ambiguous. The CDR3 extends over 16 amino acids. Germline-derived CDR1 and CDR2 are SGHVS and FNYEAQ. Trimming stripped 0 bases from V and 0 bases from J, with 8 bases between. CDR3 sequence (DNA): TGTGCCAGCAGCTTAGCGTCGGGGACAACTAATGAAAAACTGTTTTTT. Translated: CASSLASGTTNEKLFF. Combining the CDR3 with reference TRBV7-6 and TRBJ1-4 gives the whole variable domain GAGVSQSPRYKVTKRGQDVALRCDPISGHVSLYWYRQALGQGPEFLTYFNYEAQQDKSGLPNDRFSAERPEGSISTLTIQRTEQRDSAMYRCASSLASGTTNEKLFFGSGTQLSVL.

The V and J genes are TRBV7-9 and TRBJ2-1, with D perhaps TRBD2 (5 bases). This CDR3 region has 19 residues. Germline loops: CDR1 SEHNR, CDR2 FQNEAQ (reference sequence). V was cut by 2 bases and J by 1 base, with 21 bases left in between. The CDR3 DNA reads TGTGCCAGCAGCTTATTTCCTATCTTGCGGGCGGTATCCTACAATGAGCAGTTCTTC. Amino acid sequence: CASSLFPILRAVSYNEQFF.

This clone was observed a single time. This rearrangement joins TRBV29-1 to TRBJ1-1, with 7 bases lining up with TRBD1. In germline, CDR1 is SQVTM, CDR2 ANQGSEA. After removal of 3 bases from V and 1 base from J, the junction contained 11 bases not matched to a gene. The CDR3 consists of 16 residues. This chain's CDR3 is CSVEHGRGRWNTEAFF. The CDR3, as DNA: TGCAGCGTTGAGCATGGCAGGGGGAGATGGAACACTGAAGCTTTCTTT.